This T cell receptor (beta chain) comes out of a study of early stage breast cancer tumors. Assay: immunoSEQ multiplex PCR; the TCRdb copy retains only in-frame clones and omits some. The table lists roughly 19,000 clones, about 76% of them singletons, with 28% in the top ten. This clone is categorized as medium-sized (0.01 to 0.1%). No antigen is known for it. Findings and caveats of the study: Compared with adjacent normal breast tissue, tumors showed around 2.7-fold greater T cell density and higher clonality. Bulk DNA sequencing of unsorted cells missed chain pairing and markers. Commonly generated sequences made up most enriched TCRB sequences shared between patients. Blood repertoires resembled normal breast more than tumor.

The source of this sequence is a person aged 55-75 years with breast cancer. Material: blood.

For the CDR3, the DNA is TGTGCCACCAGGGATCTAGGTTCTTATGGCTACACCTTC. Amino acid sequence: CATRDLGSYGYTF. The rearrangement joins TRBV6-1 to TRBJ1-2, with D perhaps matching TRBD1 (5 bases). V was cut by 10 bases and J by 5 bases, with 17 bases left in between. CDR1 and CDR2 from the germline V gene are MNHNS and SASEGT. The CDR3 is 13 amino acids.